The clone carrying this TCR beta chain was picked up many times. The CDR3 runs 12 residues. V was clipped by 9 bases and J by 5 bases; unmatched bases: 6. Per germline, CDR1 ENHRY and CDR2 SYGVKD. Full-length variable regions came from constant-region reverse primers plus semi-nested Nested Universal Primer A PCR. TCRdb used MiXCR to reprocess the 5' RACE reads, holding one entry per CDR3 protein. This sample has about 54,000 distinct CDR3 sequences, with roughly 17% found just once. The receptor comes from a female donor with breast cancer. Sequenced: naive CD4+ T cells sorted from blood. The subset is: naive CD4+ T cells, CD4+CD45RA+CD25-. This chain joins TRBV10-3 and TRBJ2-7; TRBD1 aligns across 8 bases. The chain's CDR3 is CAIGQGSNEQYF. The CDR3 bases are TGTGCCATTGGACAGGGTTCTAACGAGCAGTACTTC.